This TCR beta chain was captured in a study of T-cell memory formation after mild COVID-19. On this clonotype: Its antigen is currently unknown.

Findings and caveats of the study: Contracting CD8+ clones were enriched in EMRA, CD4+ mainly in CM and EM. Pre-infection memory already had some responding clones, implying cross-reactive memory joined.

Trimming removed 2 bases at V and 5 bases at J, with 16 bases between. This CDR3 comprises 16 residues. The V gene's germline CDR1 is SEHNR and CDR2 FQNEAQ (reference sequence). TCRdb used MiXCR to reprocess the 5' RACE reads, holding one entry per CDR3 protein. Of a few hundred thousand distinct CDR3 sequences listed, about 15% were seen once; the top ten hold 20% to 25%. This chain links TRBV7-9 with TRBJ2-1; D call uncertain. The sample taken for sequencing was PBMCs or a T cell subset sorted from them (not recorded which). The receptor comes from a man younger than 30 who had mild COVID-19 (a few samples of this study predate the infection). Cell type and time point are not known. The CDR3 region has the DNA TGTGCCAGCAGCTTATGGGCCGAAGGGCCCCACAATGAGCAGTTCTTC. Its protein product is CASSLWAEGPHNEQFF.